This TCR beta chain was identified in a study of blood T cell repertoires in COVID-19. Some clones are missing from TCRdb's copy, which holds only in-frame ones; the method was immunoSEQ multiplex PCR. Among 150,000 to 180,000 clones listed, 70% to 90% were seen once. The specimen was peripheral blood. The sequence derives from an older woman with COVID-19, enrolled during active disease.

CDR3 nucleotides: TGTGCCACCAGCAGAGACCGCGTATATGTTAATGAGCAGTTCTTC. Translated, it gives CATSRDRVYVNEQFF. The V gene is TRBV15, the J gene TRBJ2-1; D gene ambiguous. CDR1 is LNHNV, CDR2 YYDKDF, per germline (reference sequence). V lost 0 bases, J lost 7 bases, and 13 bases lay in between. There are 15 residues in the CDR3.